Below are 9 T cell receptor beta chains sequenced from a single sample in a study of identical twins. In TCRdb, the 5' RACE reads were re-called with MiXCR into one record per CDR3 protein. The sample includes about 530,000 distinct CDR3 sequences, about 16% of them seen just once. This same sample was also part of a study on yellow fever vaccine responses in identical twins.

Source material: CD4+ T cells sorted from blood. The receptors here all came from a woman between 18 and 29 years old in good health.

This clonotype was detected only a few times. This rearrangement joins TRBV10-2 to TRBJ2-7; 9 bases are shared with TRBD2. The ends lost 8 bases at V and 0 bases at J; junction bases unmatched: 8. There are 15 residues in the CDR3. CDR1 and CDR2 (germline): WSHSY, SAAADI. The CDR3 region is CASQRPAGGSYEQYF. CDR3 coding DNA: TGCGCCAGCCAAAGGCCAGCGGGAGGCTCCTACGAGCAGTACTTC.

The rearrangement uses TRBV19 and TRBJ2-2; D not certain. Germline CDR1 and CDR2: LNHDA and SQIVND (reference sequence). V lost 3 bases to trimming and J lost 4 bases, with 12 bases between them. CDR3 size: 15 residues. CDR3 coding DNA: TGTGCCAGTAGTATCCGAGACTTGGGCACCGGGGAGCTGTTTTTT. Translating gives CASSIRDLGTGELFF.

The chain is built from TRBV7-3 and TRBJ2-1; D unclear. The CDR3 totals 16 residues. CDR1 SGHTA and CDR2 FQGTGA come from the germline V gene. Trimming left V 0 bases short and J 5 bases short, with 14 bases between. This chain's CDR3 is CASSLTRTPIDNEQFF. The CDR3 region has the DNA TGTGCCAGCAGCTTAACGCGGACGCCGATCGACAATGAGCAGTTCTTC.

This clonotype was observed a handful of times. The chain links TRBV10-3 to TRBJ2-7, with TRBD1 identical over 7 bases. Germline values: CDR1 ENHRY, CDR2 SYGVKD. The CDR3 covers 13 residues. Trimming at V came to 4 bases and at J to 7 bases, leaving 7 bases not matched to a gene. The CDR3 loop is CAISGTTGVEQYV. The CDR3 coding sequence is TGTGCCATCAGTGGAACAACAGGGGTTGAGCAGTACGTC.

This clonotype was observed a handful of times. J is TRBJ2-1 and V is TRBV7-9; tentatively, D is TRBD1 (6 bases). Germline V gives CDR1 SEHNR, CDR2 FQNEAQ (reference sequence). The CDR3 extends over 14 amino acids. V lost 1 base, J lost 6 bases, and 10 bases lay in between. CDR3 amino acids: CASSLGGTTNEQFF. The CDR3 region has the DNA TGTGCCAGCAGCTTAGGGGGGACAACCAATGAGCAGTTCTTC.

The V and J genes are TRBV20-1 and TRBJ2-3; 10 bases line up with TRBD2. The V segment lost 0 bases and the J segment 6 bases; nucleotides outside the gene matches: 15. The CDR3 runs 18 residues. Germline CDR1 is DFQATT and CDR2 is SNEGSKA (reference sequence). Here the CDR3 DNA reads TGCAGTGCTAGAGATTCGGTTCCACTAGCGGGATTTTTGGATACGCAGTATTTT. Translation: CSARDSVPLAGFLDTQYF.

The chain carries TRBV4-1 and TRBJ1-1; 7 bases are shared with TRBD1. Germline CDR1 and CDR2: MGHRA and YSYEKL. The CDR3 runs to 17 residues. V shed 4 bases and J 3 bases; nucleotides not matched to a gene: 14. CDR3 DNA sequence: TGCGCCAGCAGCCGCTTCCAAGCCCGAGACAGGGACACTGAAGCTTTCTTT. Protein product: CASSRFQARDRDTEAFF.

This clonotype was recorded at least ten times. In nucleotides, the CDR3 is TGTGCCAGCAGCTCCCCAGAGAGGAAGGGTACAGATACGCAGTATTTT. It translates to CASSSPERKGTDTQYF. The chain couples TRBV7-2 to TRBJ2-3; unclear D gene. V gave up 4 bases and J gave up 3 bases, with 17 bases separating them. Looked up from germline, CDR1 is SGHTA and CDR2 is FQGNSA. The CDR3 length is 16 residues.

There are many counts of this clonotype. This chain connects TRBV6-5 to TRBJ2-5; TRBD2 matches at 8 bases. The trim removed 6 bases at V and 6 bases at J, leaving 3 bases unmatched. CDR3 size: 12 residues. Germline loops: CDR1 MNHEY, CDR2 SVGAGI. The CDR3 region has the DNA TGTGCCAGCAGCGGGGGGGCGAAGACCCAGTACTTC. It yields the protein CASSGGAKTQYF.